This T cell receptor beta chain was obtained from a study of identical twins. Addition of a universal primer site occurred through template switching, and cDNA carried unique molecular identifiers. TCRdb reprocessed the 5' RACE reads with MiXCR, giving one entry per CDR3 protein. This sample carries about 200,000 distinct CDR3 sequences, more than 15% of them seen once, and the ten largest clones take around two fifths. This clonotype was observed a few times. V lost 0 bases and J lost 9, with 15 bases in between. The CDR3 is made up of 14 amino acids. These data also featured in a second study, about T cells expressing NK-cell markers.

Specimen: CD8+ T cells sorted from blood. The sequence was collected from a woman under 30 in good health. The chain combines TRBV12-3 or TRBV12-4 with TRBJ2-7, with D hard to call. The CDR3 sequence: CASSLAALRAVQYF. In DNA form, the CDR3 reads TGTGCCAGCAGTTTAGCGGCTCTTAGAGCTGTGCAGTACTTC.